The sequence of this T cell receptor (beta chain) was determined in a study of blood T cell dynamics during melanoma immunotherapy. Study-wide background: Patients with metastatic melanoma got pembrolizumab or nivolumab-ipilimumab as first-line care.

Documented time point: pre-treatment baseline. Response was assessed by RECIST 1.1 at 12 weeks, except a couple of rapid progressors. Every bulk PBMC sample received the same 350 ng of DNA. The method was immunoSEQ multiplex PCR; TCRdb's version includes in-frame clones alone and lacks a portion of them. Among about 5,000 clones listed, 87% were seen once. Trimming at V came to 3 bases and at J to 7 bases, leaving 6 bases not matched to a gene. Germline lookup yields CDR1 GTSNPN and CDR2 SVGIG (reference sequence). This CDR3 region has 14 residues. Sequenced material: blood, taken from a patient treated with checkpoint blockade. The TCR originated in a human donor with melanoma. V is TRBV30 and J is TRBJ2-1, with TRBD2 matching 10 bases. The CDR3 spells CAWSLLAGYNEQFF. The CDR3, as DNA: TGTGCCTGGAGCTTACTAGCGGGGTATAATGAGCAGTTCTTC.